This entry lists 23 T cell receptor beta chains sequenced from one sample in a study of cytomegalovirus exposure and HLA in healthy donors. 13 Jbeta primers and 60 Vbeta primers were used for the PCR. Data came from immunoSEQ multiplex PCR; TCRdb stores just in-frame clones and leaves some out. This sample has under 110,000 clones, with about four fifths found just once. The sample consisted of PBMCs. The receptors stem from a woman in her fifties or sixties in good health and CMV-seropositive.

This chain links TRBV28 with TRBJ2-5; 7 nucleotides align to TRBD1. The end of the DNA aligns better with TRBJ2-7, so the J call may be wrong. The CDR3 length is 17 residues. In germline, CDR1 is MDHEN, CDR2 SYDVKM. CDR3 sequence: CASSNIPGTEESYEQYF. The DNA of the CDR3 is TGTGCCAGCAGTAATATTCCCGGGACAGAGGAATCCTACGAGCAGTACTTC.

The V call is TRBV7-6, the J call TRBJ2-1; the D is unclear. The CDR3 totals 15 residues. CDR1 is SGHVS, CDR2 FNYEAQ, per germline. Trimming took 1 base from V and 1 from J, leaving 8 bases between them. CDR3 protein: CASSLDSTSYNEQFF. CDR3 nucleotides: TGTGCCAGCAGCTTAGATAGTACTTCCTACAATGAGCAGTTCTTC.

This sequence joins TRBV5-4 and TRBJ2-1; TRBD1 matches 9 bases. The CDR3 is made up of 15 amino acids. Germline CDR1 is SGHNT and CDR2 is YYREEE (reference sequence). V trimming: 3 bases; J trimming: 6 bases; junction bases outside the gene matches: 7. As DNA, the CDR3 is TGTGCCAGCAGCTGGGACAGGGAGGTTGGCAATGAGCAGTTCTTC. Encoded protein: CASSWDREVGNEQFF.

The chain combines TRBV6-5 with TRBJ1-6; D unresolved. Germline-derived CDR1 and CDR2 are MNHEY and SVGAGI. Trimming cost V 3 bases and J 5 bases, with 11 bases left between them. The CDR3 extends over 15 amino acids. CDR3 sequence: CASSYYAGDNSPLHF. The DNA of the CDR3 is TGTGCCAGCAGTTATTACGCGGGAGATAATTCACCCCTCCACTTT.

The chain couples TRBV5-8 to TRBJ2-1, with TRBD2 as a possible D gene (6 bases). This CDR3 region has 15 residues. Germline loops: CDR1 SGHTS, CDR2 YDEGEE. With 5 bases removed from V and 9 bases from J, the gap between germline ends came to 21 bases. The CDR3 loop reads CASSIRDPGVPEQFF. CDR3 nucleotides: TGTGCCAGCAGTATCAGGGACCCGGGGGTGCCTGAGCAGTTCTTC.

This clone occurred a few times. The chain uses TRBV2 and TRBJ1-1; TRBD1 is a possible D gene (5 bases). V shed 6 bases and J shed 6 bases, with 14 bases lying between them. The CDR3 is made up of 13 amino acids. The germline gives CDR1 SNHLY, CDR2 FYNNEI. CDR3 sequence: CASRPDISAEAFF. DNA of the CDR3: TGTGCCAGCAGGCCGGACATTTCTGCTGAAGCTTTCTTT.

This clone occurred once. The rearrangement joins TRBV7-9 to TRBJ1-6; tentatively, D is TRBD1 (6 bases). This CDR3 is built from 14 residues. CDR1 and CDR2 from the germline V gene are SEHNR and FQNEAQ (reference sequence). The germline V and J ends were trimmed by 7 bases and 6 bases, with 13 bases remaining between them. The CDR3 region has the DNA TGTGCCAGCACCGAGACAGGTTCTAATTCACCCCTCCACTTT. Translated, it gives CASTETGSNSPLHF.

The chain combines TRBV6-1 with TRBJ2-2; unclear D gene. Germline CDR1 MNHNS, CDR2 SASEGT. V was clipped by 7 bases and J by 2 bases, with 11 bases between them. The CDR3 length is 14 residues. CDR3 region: CASTEDFNTGELFF. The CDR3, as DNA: TGTGCCAGCACCGAAGACTTCAACACCGGGGAGCTGTTTTTT.

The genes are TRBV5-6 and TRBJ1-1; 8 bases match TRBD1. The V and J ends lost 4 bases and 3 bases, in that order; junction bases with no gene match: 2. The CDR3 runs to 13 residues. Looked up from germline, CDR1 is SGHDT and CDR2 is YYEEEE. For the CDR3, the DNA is TGTGCCAGCAGCCGGGACAGGTACACTGAAGCTTTCTTT. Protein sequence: CASSRDRYTEAFF.

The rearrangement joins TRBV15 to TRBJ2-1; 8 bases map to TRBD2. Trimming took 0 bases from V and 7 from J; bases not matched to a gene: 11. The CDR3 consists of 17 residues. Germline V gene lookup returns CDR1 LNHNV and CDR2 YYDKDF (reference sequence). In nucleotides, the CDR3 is TGTGCCACCAGCAGAGATTCTGAGACTAGCGTTTGGAATGAGCAGTTCTTC. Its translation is CATSRDSETSVWNEQFF.

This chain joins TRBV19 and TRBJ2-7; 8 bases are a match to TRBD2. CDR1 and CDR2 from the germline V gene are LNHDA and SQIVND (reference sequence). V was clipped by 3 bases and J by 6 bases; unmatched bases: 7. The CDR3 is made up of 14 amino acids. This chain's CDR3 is CASSIFGSGGEQYF. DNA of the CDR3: TGTGCCAGTAGTATTTTCGGGAGCGGGGGCGAGCAGTACTTC.

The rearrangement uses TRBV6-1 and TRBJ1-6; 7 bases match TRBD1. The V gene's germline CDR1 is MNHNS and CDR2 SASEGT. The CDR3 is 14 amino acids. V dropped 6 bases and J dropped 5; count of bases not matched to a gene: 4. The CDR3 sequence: CASRRGTDNSPLHF. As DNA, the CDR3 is TGTGCCAGCAGGAGAGGGACAGATAATTCACCCCTCCACTTT.

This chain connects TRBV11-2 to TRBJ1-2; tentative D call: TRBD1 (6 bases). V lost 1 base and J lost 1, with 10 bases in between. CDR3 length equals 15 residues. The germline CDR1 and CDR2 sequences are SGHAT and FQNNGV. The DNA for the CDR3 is TGTGCCAGCAGCTTAGCTCCCAGGGGTAACTATGGCTACACCTTC. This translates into CASSLAPRGNYGYTF.

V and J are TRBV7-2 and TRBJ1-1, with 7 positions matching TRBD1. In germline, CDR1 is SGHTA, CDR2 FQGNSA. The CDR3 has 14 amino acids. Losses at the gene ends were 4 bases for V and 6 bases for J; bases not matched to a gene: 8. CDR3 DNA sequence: TGTGCCAGCAGCTACCGACAGGGAGGACCTGAAGCTTTCTTT. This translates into CASSYRQGGPEAFF.

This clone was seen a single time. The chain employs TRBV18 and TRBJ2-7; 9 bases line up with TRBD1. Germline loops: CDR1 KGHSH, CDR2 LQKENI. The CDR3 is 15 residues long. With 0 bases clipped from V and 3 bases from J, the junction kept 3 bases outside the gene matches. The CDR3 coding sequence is TGTGCCAGCTCACCACCGCAGGGACAGGGCTACGAGCAGTACTTC. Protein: CASSPPQGQGYEQYF.

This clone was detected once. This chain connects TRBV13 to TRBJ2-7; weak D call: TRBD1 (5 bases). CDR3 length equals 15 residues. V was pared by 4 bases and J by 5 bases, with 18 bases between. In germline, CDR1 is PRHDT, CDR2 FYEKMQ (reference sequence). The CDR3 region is CASSSPGSRANEQYF. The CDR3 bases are TGTGCCAGCAGCTCCCCCGGGTCCAGGGCCAACGAGCAGTACTTC.

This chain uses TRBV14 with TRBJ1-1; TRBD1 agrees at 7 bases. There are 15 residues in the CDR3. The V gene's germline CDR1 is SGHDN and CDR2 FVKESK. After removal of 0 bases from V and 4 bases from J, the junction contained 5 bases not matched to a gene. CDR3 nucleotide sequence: TGTGCCAGCAGCCAAGACAGGGGGTGGGTCACTGAAGCTTTCTTT. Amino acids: CASSQDRGWVTEAFF.

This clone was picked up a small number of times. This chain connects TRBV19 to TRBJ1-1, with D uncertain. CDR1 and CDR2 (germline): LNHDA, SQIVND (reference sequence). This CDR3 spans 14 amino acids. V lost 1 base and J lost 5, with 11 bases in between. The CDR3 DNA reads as TGTGCCAGTAGTATAGGCGGGTCGGGTACTGAAGCTTTCTTT. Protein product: CASSIGGSGTEAFF.

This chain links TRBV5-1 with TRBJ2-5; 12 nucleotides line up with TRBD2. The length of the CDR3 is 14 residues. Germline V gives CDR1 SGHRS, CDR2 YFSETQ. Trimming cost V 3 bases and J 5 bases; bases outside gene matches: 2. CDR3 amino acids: CASSSTSGGETQYF. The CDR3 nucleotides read TGCGCCAGCAGCTCGACTAGCGGGGGCGAGACCCAGTACTTC.

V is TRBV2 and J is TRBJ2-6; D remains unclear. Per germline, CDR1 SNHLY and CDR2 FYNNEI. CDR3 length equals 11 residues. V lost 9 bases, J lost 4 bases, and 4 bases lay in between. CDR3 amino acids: CARRGANVLTF. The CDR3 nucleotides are TGTGCCAGGAGAGGGGCCAACGTCCTGACTTTC.

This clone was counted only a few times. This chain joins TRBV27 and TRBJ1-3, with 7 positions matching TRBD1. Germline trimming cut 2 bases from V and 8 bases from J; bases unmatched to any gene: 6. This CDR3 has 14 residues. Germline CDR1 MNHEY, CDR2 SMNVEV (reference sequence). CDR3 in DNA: TGTGCCAGCAGTTTAAGGGCAGGGGGAGACACCATATATTTT. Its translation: CASSLRAGGDTIYF.

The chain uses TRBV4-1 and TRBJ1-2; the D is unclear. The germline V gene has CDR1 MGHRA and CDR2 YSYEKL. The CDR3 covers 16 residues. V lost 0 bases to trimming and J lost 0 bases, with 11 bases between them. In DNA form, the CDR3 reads TGCGCCAGCAGCCAAGAGGCAGTCTTAACTAACTATGGCTACACCTTC. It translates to CASSQEAVLTNYGYTF.

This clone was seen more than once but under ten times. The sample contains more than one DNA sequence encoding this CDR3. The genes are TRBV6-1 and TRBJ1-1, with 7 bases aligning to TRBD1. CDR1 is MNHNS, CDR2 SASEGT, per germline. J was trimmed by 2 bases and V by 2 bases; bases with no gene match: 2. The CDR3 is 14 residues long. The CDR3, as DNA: TGTGCCAGCAGTGAATTAGGGGGCAACACTGAAGCTTTCTTT. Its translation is CASSELGGNTEAFF.